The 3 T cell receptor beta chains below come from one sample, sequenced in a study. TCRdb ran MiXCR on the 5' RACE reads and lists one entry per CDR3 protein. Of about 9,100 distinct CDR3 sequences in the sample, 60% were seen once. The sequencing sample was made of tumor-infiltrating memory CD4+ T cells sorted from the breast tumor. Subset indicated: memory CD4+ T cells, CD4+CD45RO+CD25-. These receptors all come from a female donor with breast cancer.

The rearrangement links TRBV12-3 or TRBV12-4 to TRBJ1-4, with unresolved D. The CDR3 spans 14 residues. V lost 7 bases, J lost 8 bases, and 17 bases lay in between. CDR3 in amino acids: CASTPSGFREKLFF. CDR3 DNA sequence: TGTGCCAGCACCCCTAGTGGTTTTAGGGAAAAACTGTTTTTT.

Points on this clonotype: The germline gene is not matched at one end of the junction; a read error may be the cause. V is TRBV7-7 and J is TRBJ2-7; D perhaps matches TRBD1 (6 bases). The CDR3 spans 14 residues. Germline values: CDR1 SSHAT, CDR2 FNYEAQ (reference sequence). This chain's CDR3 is CASSHPDRPYEQYF. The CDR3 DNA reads TGTGCTAGCAGCCACCCCGACAGGCCCTACGAGCAGTACTTC.

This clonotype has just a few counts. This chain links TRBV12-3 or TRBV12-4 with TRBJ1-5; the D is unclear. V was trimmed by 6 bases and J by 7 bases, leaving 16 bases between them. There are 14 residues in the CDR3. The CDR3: CASSPTGVRQPQHF. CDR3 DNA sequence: TGTGCCAGCAGCCCCACTGGGGTAAGACAGCCCCAGCATTTT.